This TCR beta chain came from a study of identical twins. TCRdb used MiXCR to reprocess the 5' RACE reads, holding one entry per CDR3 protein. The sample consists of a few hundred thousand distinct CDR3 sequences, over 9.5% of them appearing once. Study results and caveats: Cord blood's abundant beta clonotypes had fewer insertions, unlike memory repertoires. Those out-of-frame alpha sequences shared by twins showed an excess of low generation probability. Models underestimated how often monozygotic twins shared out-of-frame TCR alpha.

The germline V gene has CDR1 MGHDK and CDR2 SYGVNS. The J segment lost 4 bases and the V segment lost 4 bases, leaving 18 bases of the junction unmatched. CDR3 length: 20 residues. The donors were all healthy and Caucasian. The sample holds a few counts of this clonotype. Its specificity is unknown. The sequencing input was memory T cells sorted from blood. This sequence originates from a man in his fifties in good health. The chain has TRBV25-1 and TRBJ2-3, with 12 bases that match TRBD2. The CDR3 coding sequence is TGTGCCAGCAGTGCAGACAGGGTAGCTAGCGGGAGGGCCGGGTCAGATACGCAGTATTTT. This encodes CASSADRVASGRAGSDTQYF.